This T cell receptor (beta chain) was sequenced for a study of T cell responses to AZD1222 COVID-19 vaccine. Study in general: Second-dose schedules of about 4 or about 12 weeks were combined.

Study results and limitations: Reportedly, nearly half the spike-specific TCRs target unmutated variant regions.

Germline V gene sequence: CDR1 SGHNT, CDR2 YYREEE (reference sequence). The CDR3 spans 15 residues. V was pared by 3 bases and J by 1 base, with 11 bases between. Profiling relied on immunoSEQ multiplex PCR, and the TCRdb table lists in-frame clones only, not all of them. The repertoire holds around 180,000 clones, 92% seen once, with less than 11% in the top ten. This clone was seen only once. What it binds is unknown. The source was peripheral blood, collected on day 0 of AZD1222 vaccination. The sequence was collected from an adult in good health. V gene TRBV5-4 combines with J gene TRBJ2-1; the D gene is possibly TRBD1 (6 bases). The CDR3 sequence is CASSSRQESYNEQFF. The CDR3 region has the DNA TGTGCCAGCAGCTCTAGACAGGAGTCCTACAATGAGCAGTTCTTC.